The 30 T cell receptor beta chains below were found in one sample sequenced in a study of CD4+ T cells in melanoma. Only in-frame clones appear in the TCRdb table, and some are missing; sequencing was by immunoSEQ multiplex PCR. The repertoire holds around 100,000 clones, 92% seen once, with approximately 3.5% in the top ten. The sequencing input was peripheral blood. The source is a human donor with melanoma.

This clone was recorded a few times. The chain is built from TRBV11-2 and TRBJ1-5; D might be TRBD1 (6 bases). V was trimmed by 5 bases and J by 0 bases, leaving 8 bases between them. This CDR3 contains 14 residues. Germline CDR1 reads SGHAT; CDR2 reads FQNNGV. The CDR3 loop is CASSTDSSNQPQHF. The CDR3 DNA sequence: TGTGCCAGCAGCACGGACAGTAGCAATCAGCCCCAGCATTTT. Drawing the rest from reference TRBV11-2 and TRBJ1-5, the complete variable domain is EAGVAQSPRYKIIEKRQSVAFWCNPISGHATLYWYQQILGQGPKLLIQFQNNGVVDDSQLPKDRFSAERLKGVDSTLKIQPAKLEDSAVYLCASSTDSSNQPQHFGDGTRLSIL.

The CDR3 nucleotides are TGTGCCAGCAGCCCCCGATCGGAGGGGGGCGTAAAAGAGACCCAGTACTTC. Amino acids: CASSPRSEGGVKETQYF. This sequence joins TRBV4-2 and TRBJ2-5; D assignment may be TRBD1 or TRBD2 (6 bases each). Germline V gene lookup returns CDR1 LGHNA and CDR2 YNFKEQ. Trimming removed 4 bases at V and 3 bases at J, with 21 bases between. This CDR3 has 17 residues.

The V gene is TRBV19, the J gene TRBJ1-1, with a tentative D call TRBD1 (5 bases). Trimming left V 5 bases short and J 1 base short, with 11 bases between. The CDR3 has 14 residues. Germline CDR1 is LNHDA and CDR2 is SQIVND (reference sequence). The CDR3 DNA reads as TGTGCCAGTAGTCCCAGGGCCACGAACACTGAAGCTTTCTTT. Amino acid sequence: CASSPRATNTEAFF.

V and J are TRBV4-3 and TRBJ1-1; D gene ambiguous. CDR1 LGHNA and CDR2 YSLEER come from the germline V gene. The V and J ends lost 0 bases and 1 base respectively, with 6 bases between them. CDR3 length: 14 amino acids. CDR3 DNA sequence: TGCGCCAGCAGCCAAGATTGGGGGAACACTGAAGCTTTCTTT. Its translation: CASSQDWGNTEAFF.

This rearrangement joins TRBV4-1 to TRBJ2-5; tentative D call: TRBD2 (6 bases). V was pared by 0 bases and J by 1 base, with 15 bases between. Per the germline V gene, CDR1 is MGHRA and CDR2 is YSYEKL. This CDR3 contains 17 residues. This CDR3 is CASSQDWRDAGQETQYF. In DNA, the CDR3 is TGCGCCAGCAGCCAAGATTGGAGGGACGCCGGCCAAGAGACCCAGTACTTC.

The chain is built from TRBV7-2 and TRBJ1-5; D is unclear. Germline CDR1 and CDR2: SGHTA and FQGNSA. The CDR3 is made up of 12 amino acids. V lost 0 bases and J 8 bases, leaving 5 bases between the germline ends. The CDR3 nucleotides are TGTGCCAGCAGCTTAGCACTAGAGCCCCAGCATTTT. As protein: CASSLALEPQHF.

The chain links TRBV5-1 to TRBJ1-2, with D perhaps TRBD1 (6 bases). V gave up 4 bases and J gave up 4 bases, with 17 bases separating them. The length of the CDR3 is 15 residues. Germline-derived CDR1 and CDR2 are SGHRS and YFSETQ. CDR3 bases: TGCGCCAGCAGCGAGGGGGTCGGGGGCGCCTATGGCTACACCTTC. Amino acid sequence: CASSEGVGGAYGYTF.

The rearrangement uses TRBV5-1 and TRBJ2-3, with D perhaps TRBD1 (5 bases). V was shortened by 0 bases and J by 5 bases, with 7 bases between the two germline ends. This CDR3 has 13 amino acids. Germline V gene sequence: CDR1 SGHRS, CDR2 YFSETQ. The CDR3 DNA sequence: TGCGCCAGCAGCTTGGAAGGGGAAGATACGCAGTATTTT. Its protein is CASSLEGEDTQYF.

This chain joins TRBV7-2 and TRBJ2-7; maybe TRBD1 (5 bases). The CDR3 is 14 amino acids. Deletions cut 1 base from V and 2 bases from J, with 9 bases between. Germline CDR1 is SGHTA and CDR2 is FQGNSA. Written as DNA, the CDR3 is TGTGCCAGCAGCTTAGACCCAGGGACCTACGAGCAGTACTTC. Its protein product is CASSLDPGTYEQYF.

The chain carries TRBV5-1 and TRBJ2-3; a possible D gene is TRBD1 (6 bases). Germline V CDR1 and CDR2: SGHRS, YFSETQ. V was pared by 0 bases and J by 6 bases, with 11 bases between. The CDR3 covers 14 residues. The CDR3 loop reads CASSLDRASDTQYF. The DNA of the CDR3 is TGCGCCAGCAGCTTGGACAGGGCAAGCGATACGCAGTATTTT.

The rearrangement uses TRBV28 and TRBJ2-7; D not resolved. The V and J ends lost 7 bases and 3 bases respectively, with 7 bases between them. Per the germline V gene, CDR1 is MDHEN and CDR2 is SYDVKM. This CDR3 contains 11 residues. The CDR3 spells CASNRNYEQYF. The CDR3 DNA reads as TGTGCCAGCAATCGGAACTACGAGCAGTACTTC.

The V gene is TRBV6-1, the J gene TRBJ2-7; TRBD2 agrees at 8 bases. With V trimmed by 2 bases and J by 3 bases, 6 bases remained unmatched. Germline V gene lookup returns CDR1 MNHNS and CDR2 SASEGT. This CDR3 spans 15 amino acids. CDR3 DNA: TGTGCCAGCAGTGAAAGCGGGGGCACCATCTACGAGCAGTACTTC. Translating gives CASSESGGTIYEQYF.

The rearrangement links TRBV28 to TRBJ2-1; no firm D call. Germline assignment: CDR1 MDHEN and CDR2 SYDVKM. CDR3 length: 11 residues. Trimming removed 1 base at V and 9 bases at J, with 4 bases between. This CDR3 is CASSLFGEQFF. The CDR3 region has the DNA TGTGCCAGCAGTTTATTTGGTGAGCAGTTCTTC.

The rearrangement links TRBV9 to TRBJ2-5; D gene ambiguous. The V gene lost 1 base and the J gene lost 5 bases, with 9 bases spanning the gap. The CDR3 runs to 13 residues. CDR1 is SGDLS and CDR2 is YYNGEE in the germline V gene. In DNA form, the CDR3 reads TGTGCCAGCAGCGTATCGTACAGCGAGACCCAGTACTTC. This gives the protein CASSVSYSETQYF.

V gene TRBV5-6 combines with J gene TRBJ1-2; 10 bases are a match to TRBD1. Trimming at V came to 0 bases and at J to 7 bases, leaving 6 bases not matched to a gene. The CDR3 is 15 residues long. Germline assignment: CDR1 SGHDT and CDR2 YYEEEE. The CDR3 region has the DNA TGTGCCAGCAGCTTGGGGTGGACAGGGGGTCGTGGCTACACCTTC. Translation: CASSLGWTGGRGYTF.

The V call is TRBV2, the J call TRBJ1-1; no clear D gene. The V gene lost 4 bases and the J gene lost 4 bases, with 7 bases spanning the gap. The CDR3 runs 12 residues. The V gene's germline CDR1 is SNHLY and CDR2 FYNNEI. CDR3 loop: CASSVSGTEAFF. As DNA, the CDR3 is TGTGCCAGCAGTGTTTCCGGCACTGAAGCTTTCTTT.

This rearrangement joins TRBV9 to TRBJ1-4; D is undetermined. Germline values: CDR1 SGDLS, CDR2 YYNGEE. This CDR3 has 13 amino acids. Trimming cost V 5 bases and J 0 bases, with 5 bases left between them. The CDR3 DNA sequence: TGTGCCAGCAGTGATGCAACTAATGAAAAACTGTTTTTT. This translates into CASSDATNEKLFF.

This chain connects TRBV28 to TRBJ1-1, with a weak D call TRBD1 (6 bases). The length of the CDR3 is 12 residues. Germline assignment: CDR1 MDHEN and CDR2 SYDVKM. V lost 5 bases and J lost 3, with 7 bases in between. The CDR3 bases are TGTGCCAGCAGTCCAGGGGACACTGAAGCTTTCTTT. Its protein product is CASSPGDTEAFF.

The chain couples TRBV5-6 to TRBJ1-1, with D maybe TRBD1 (5 bases). Germline CDR1 is SGHDT and CDR2 is YYEEEE. The CDR3 totals 14 residues. V was cut by 4 bases and J by 2 bases, with 12 bases left in between. In DNA, the CDR3 is TGTGCCAGCAGCGTGGGGGGGGGAAACACTGAAGCTTTCTTT. This sequence encodes CASSVGGGNTEAFF.

CDR3 coding DNA: TGTGCCAGCAGTCGGACAGGGAGGGATCAGCCCCAGCATTTT. It specifies CASSRTGRDQPQHF. The chain recombines TRBV6-5 with TRBJ1-5; 8 bases match TRBD1. V shed 5 bases, J shed 5 bases, and the junction held 5 bases outside the gene matches. Germline lookup yields CDR1 MNHEY and CDR2 SVGAGI. This CDR3 spans 14 amino acids.

V usage is TRBV28 and J usage is TRBJ1-2; D uncertain. CDR3 length: 12 amino acids. Germline V gene sequence: CDR1 MDHEN, CDR2 SYDVKM. Trimming shortened V by 3 bases and J by 3 bases, and 5 bases separated the two germline ends. This CDR3 is CASSLRDYGYTF. The CDR3 coding sequence is TGTGCCAGCAGTTTGCGGGACTATGGCTACACCTTC.

This rearrangement joins TRBV4-3 to TRBJ2-1; 8 bases match TRBD2. This CDR3 has 17 amino acids. From germline, CDR1 is LGHNA and CDR2 YSLEER. V shed 0 bases, J shed 6 bases, and the junction held 10 bases outside the gene matches. The CDR3 loop reads CASSQDTGTSKGNEQFF. The CDR3 DNA follows: TGCGCCAGCAGCCAAGATACAGGGACTAGTAAAGGCAATGAGCAGTTCTTC.

The chain joins TRBV7-2 to TRBJ2-4, with 7 nucleotides matching TRBD2. The CDR3 runs to 15 residues. Germline CDR1 and CDR2: SGHTA and FQGNSA. The trim removed 1 base at V and 9 bases at J, leaving 9 bases unmatched. The CDR3 DNA reads TGTGCCAGCAGCTTAGAAGGGAGGGTTCTTGGCATTCAGTACTTC. Its protein is CASSLEGRVLGIQYF.

The sample holds one count of this clone. The genes are TRBV7-7 and TRBJ2-1; D is perhaps TRBD2 (6 bases). V lost 4 bases and J 13 bases, leaving 17 bases between the germline ends. Germline loops: CDR1 SSHAT, CDR2 FNYEAQ (reference sequence). The CDR3 runs to 13 residues. CDR3 sequence: CASSSGSGGEQFF. The CDR3 DNA sequence: TGTGCCAGCAGCTCCGGGTCCGGAGGGGAACAGTTCTTC.

The rearrangement links TRBV5-1 to TRBJ2-2; no definite D call. V lost 0 bases and J lost 9, with 9 bases in between. Germline CDR1 SGHRS, CDR2 YFSETQ. There are 13 residues in the CDR3. For the CDR3, the DNA is TGCGCCAGCAGCTTGGGTGGGCACTGGGAGCTGTTTTTT. It specifies CASSLGGHWELFF.

The chain is built from TRBV27 and TRBJ2-1; 9 bases are shared with TRBD1. Per the germline V gene, CDR1 is MNHEY and CDR2 is SMNVEV (reference sequence). V shed 10 bases, J shed 2 bases, and the junction held 6 bases outside the gene matches. The CDR3 length is 14 residues. The CDR3: CAIGTGSTYNEQFF. DNA of the CDR3: TGTGCCATCGGGACAGGGAGTACCTACAATGAGCAGTTCTTC.

CDR3 nucleotide sequence: TGTGCCAGCACAGAGGCATACGATCAGCCCCAGCATTTT. It yields the protein CASTEAYDQPQHF. The chain couples TRBV6-1 to TRBJ1-5, with no clear D. Trimming cost V 7 bases and J 5 bases, with 12 bases left between them. This CDR3 is 13 amino acids long. Germline assignment: CDR1 MNHNS and CDR2 SASEGT.

The chain links TRBV19 to TRBJ1-6, with 9 positions matching TRBD1. The germline CDR1 and CDR2 sequences are LNHDA and SQIVND (reference sequence). With 5 bases clipped from V and 10 bases from J, the junction kept 9 bases outside the gene matches. This CDR3 is built from 15 residues. The CDR3 spells CASSPTGGSGSPLHF. The CDR3 region has the DNA TGTGCCAGTAGTCCGACAGGGGGGAGTGGATCACCCCTCCACTTT. The whole variable domain, filled in from reference TRBV19 and TRBJ1-6, reads DGGITQSPKYLFRKEGQNVTLSCEQNLNHDAMYWYRQDPGQGLRLIYYSQIVNDFQKGDIAEGYSVSREKKESFPLTVTSAQKNPTAFYLCASSPTGGSGSPLHFGNGTRLTVT.

The rearrangement joins TRBV2 to TRBJ2-1; D is perhaps TRBD1 (6 bases). V was trimmed by 5 bases and J by 9 bases, leaving 20 bases between them. The CDR3 runs 15 residues. Per germline, CDR1 SNHLY and CDR2 FYNNEI. The CDR3 region is CASSSQGSTYGEQFF. The DNA for the CDR3 is TGTGCCAGCAGTTCCCAGGGGTCAACCTACGGTGAGCAGTTCTTC.

In its sample, this clone was seen once. The chain is built from TRBV4-1 and TRBJ2-1; 9 bases align to TRBD2. CDR3 size: 18 residues. Germline-derived CDR1 and CDR2 are MGHRA and YSYEKL. J was trimmed by 0 bases and V by 4 bases; bases with no gene match: 10. CDR3 loop: CASSPPVSGRGSYNEQFF. The CDR3, as DNA: TGCGCCAGCAGCCCACCGGTTAGCGGGAGAGGCTCCTACAATGAGCAGTTCTTC.